What follows are 24 T cell receptor beta chains derived from one specimen sequenced in a study of T cell repertoires in cytomegalovirus infection. Via MiXCR, TCRdb re-called the reads, giving one row per CDR3 protein. The repertoire includes about 920,000 distinct CDR3 sequences, approximately 31% of them detected once, and over 12% sits in the top ten. Their antigens remain unidentified. Source: cultured CD8+ T cells from PBMCs, taken from culture after CMV antigen stimulation. Every receptor here comes from a human donor in good health (CMV status not recorded). Some clones in this sample may be carry-over from other donors' samples.

The sample holds a few counts of this clonotype. The chain recombines TRBV7-2 with TRBJ2-3; 9 nucleotides align to TRBD1. The CDR3 sequence is 16 residues long. In germline, CDR1 is SGHTA, CDR2 FQGNSA. The junction had 6 bases not matched to a gene; V was cut back by 3 bases and J by 2 bases. The CDR3 bases are TGTGCCAGCAGCTTTCGGACAGGGGCCCCCACAGATACGCAGTATTTT. It specifies CASSFRTGAPTDTQYF.

The V call is TRBV2, the J call TRBJ2-3; 8 nucleotides align to TRBD1. Per germline, CDR1 SNHLY and CDR2 FYNNEI. This CDR3 is 13 amino acids long. J gave up 6 bases and V 7 bases, and 6 bases lay outside the gene matches. CDR3: CASMADRVDTQYF. The CDR3, as DNA: TGTGCCAGCATGGCGGACAGGGTTGATACGCAGTATTTT.

This clonotype has just a few counts. The chain combines TRBV5-4 with TRBJ2-7; weak D call: TRBD1 (6 bases). Germline loops: CDR1 SGHNT, CDR2 YYREEE (reference sequence). Deletions cut 3 bases from V and 0 bases from J, with 10 bases between. CDR3 length: 14 amino acids. The CDR3 DNA follows: TGTGCCAGCAGCTCAACAGGGAACTCCTACGAGCAGTACTTC. Protein product: CASSSTGNSYEQYF.

This clonotype was seen a few times. The chain is built from TRBV2 and TRBJ2-3; D perhaps matches TRBD1 (5 bases). Trimming took 4 bases from V and 2 from J, leaving 10 bases between them. CDR1 is SNHLY and CDR2 is FYNNEI in the germline V gene. The CDR3 sequence is 14 residues long. The CDR3 region is CASSGDSHTDTQYF. The CDR3 bases are TGTGCCAGCAGTGGAGACAGCCACACAGATACGCAGTATTTT.

This clonotype was seen at least ten times. The chain combines TRBV7-6 with TRBJ2-7; the match to TRBD2 covers 9 bases. The CDR3 covers 15 residues. J lost 2 bases, V lost 1 base, and 3 bases had no gene match. Germline CDR1 SGHVS, CDR2 FNYEAQ. The CDR3, as DNA: TGTGCCAGCAGCTTAGTGGCGGGGGGGACCTACGAGCAGTACTTC. Translating gives CASSLVAGGTYEQYF.

On this clonotype itself: Its ends do not fully match the called genes, so a read error is possible. The CDR3 here is CANSPRYPGTGGVNTEAFF. In nucleotides, the CDR3 is TGTGCCAACTCACCACGGTACCCCGGGACAGGGGGAGTGAACACTGAAGCTTTCTTT. This chain connects TRBV18 to TRBJ1-1, with 11 positions matching TRBD1. Germline CDR1 and CDR2: KGHSH and LQKENI. The CDR3 covers 19 residues.

The chain links TRBV7-9 to TRBJ2-5, with D possibly TRBD1 on 5 matching bases. CDR3 size: 13 residues. In germline, CDR1 is SEHNR, CDR2 FQNEAQ (reference sequence). The ends were cut back, 1 base at V and 6 bases at J, with 9 bases in the middle. The CDR3 DNA sequence: TGTGCCAGCAGCTTAGGACAGTGGAAGACCCAGTACTTC. Translating it yields CASSLGQWKTQYF.

V gene TRBV6-1 combines with J gene TRBJ1-1; TRBD1 matches 9 bases. V trimming: 8 bases; J trimming: 0 bases; junction bases outside the gene matches: 10. Germline V gene lookup returns CDR1 MNHNS and CDR2 SASEGT. The CDR3 extends over 16 amino acids. CDR3 DNA sequence: TGTGCCAGCCGAAATACAGGGGGCGGCGTGAACACTGAAGCTTTCTTT. This codes for CASRNTGGGVNTEAFF.

This clonotype has only a few counts. The chain uses TRBV5-5 and TRBJ2-7; 9 nucleotides agree with TRBD1. Germline V gives CDR1 SGHKS, CDR2 YYEKEE (reference sequence). V lost 4 bases and J lost 3; bases outside the gene matches: 8. CDR3 length equals 15 residues. The CDR3 region is CASSPDRGFFYEQYV. CDR3 sequence (DNA): TGTGCCAGCAGCCCGGACAGGGGATTTTTCTACGAGCAGTACGTC.

This clonotype was seen a few times. This sequence joins TRBV4-1 and TRBJ1-4, with D hard to call. V lost 0 bases, J lost 7 bases, and 15 bases lay in between. The CDR3 loop spans 16 amino acids. Germline V CDR1 and CDR2: MGHRA, YSYEKL. The CDR3 sequence is CASSQEETPPGEKLFF. CDR3 nucleotides: TGCGCCAGCAGCCAAGAAGAGACGCCACCGGGTGAAAAACTGTTTTTT.

The chain has TRBV7-9 and TRBJ2-7; 8 bases fit TRBD1. Germline trimming cut 5 bases from V and 6 bases from J; bases unmatched to any gene: 6. Germline V CDR1 and CDR2: SEHNR, FQNEAQ (reference sequence). The CDR3 has 13 residues. DNA for the CDR3: TGTGCCAGCAGCCACCGACAGGGGATCGAGCAGTACGTC. Translated, it gives CASSHRQGIEQYV.

This chain joins TRBV6-2 or TRBV6-3 and TRBJ2-7, with unresolved D. The CDR3 contains 12 residues. With 6 bases removed from V and 2 bases from J, the gap between germline ends came to 8 bases. The V gene's germline CDR1 is MNHEY and CDR2 SVGEGT. CDR3 loop: CASSDVAYEQYF. The CDR3 nucleotides read TGTGCCAGCAGCGATGTAGCCTACGAGCAGTACTTC.

This clonotype was observed a handful of times. CDR3 loop: CASRGGPLYEQYF. CDR3 bases: TGTGCCAGTAGGGGGGGGCCCCTCTACGAGCAGTACTTC. The chain carries TRBV19 and TRBJ2-7; D perhaps matches TRBD2 (7 bases). Germline loops: CDR1 LNHDA, CDR2 SQIVND (reference sequence). Deletions cut 6 bases from V and 3 bases from J, with 12 bases between. CDR3 length: 13 amino acids.

This clonotype has just a few counts. This chain connects TRBV11-3 to TRBJ2-1; 8 bases map to TRBD2. The CDR3 length is 13 residues. The ends lost 3 bases at V and 10 bases at J; junction bases unmatched: 5. Per germline, CDR1 SGHNT and CDR2 YENEEA. The CDR3 loop is CASSFSGGGEQFF. CDR3 nucleotides: TGTGCCAGCAGCTTCAGCGGGGGAGGGGAGCAGTTCTTC.

The chain couples TRBV7-4 to TRBJ2-1; perhaps D is TRBD1 or TRBD2 (5 bases each). Trimming pared 3 bases from V and 7 bases from J, leaving 13 bases between. The CDR3 extends over 14 amino acids. The germline CDR1 and CDR2 sequences are SGHVT and SQSDAQ. The CDR3 DNA reads TGTGCCAGCAGCTTCGGGGCCCTAGGGAATGAGCAGTTCTTC. Translated: CASSFGALGNEQFF.

The sample holds many counts of this clonotype. The CDR3 nucleotides read TGTGCCAGCAGCCCTCCAAGCTGGGAGACCCAGTACTTC. The encoded protein is CASSPPSWETQYF. The chain is built from TRBV7-8 and TRBJ2-5; no firm D call. The CDR3 covers 13 residues. V lost 5 bases, J lost 5 bases, and 12 bases lay in between. The germline CDR1 and CDR2 sequences are SGHVS and FQNEAQ.

The chain carries TRBV6-6 and TRBJ2-3, with D maybe TRBD2 (6 bases). This CDR3 region has 18 residues. Trimming took 2 bases from V and 0 from J, leaving 18 bases between them. Germline assignment: CDR1 MNHNY and CDR2 SVGAGI (reference sequence). The chain's CDR3 is CASSYGPTGTSSTDTQYF. The DNA of the CDR3 is TGTGCCAGCAGTTACGGTCCAACCGGGACTTCTAGCACAGATACGCAGTATTTT.

V and J are TRBV9 and TRBJ2-7; 9 bases are shared with TRBD1. Germline V CDR1 and CDR2: SGDLS, YYNGEE. The CDR3 consists of 16 residues. The ends lost 0 bases at V and 0 bases at J; junction bases unmatched: 4. CDR3 loop: CASSVATGGSSYEQYF. The CDR3 DNA follows: TGTGCCAGCAGCGTAGCGACAGGGGGATCCTCCTACGAGCAGTACTTC.

This clonotype was detected many times. V gene TRBV7-8 combines with J gene TRBJ1-1, with TRBD1 identical over 8 bases. The CDR3 sequence is 13 residues long. The ends lost 5 bases at V and 7 bases at J; junction bases unmatched: 6. CDR1 and CDR2 from the germline V gene are SGHVS and FQNEAQ. CDR3 DNA: TGTGCCAGCAGCCCCGGACAGGGAGATGAAGCTTTCTTT. Protein: CASSPGQGDEAFF.

This clonotype turned up a few times. The chain joins TRBV7-9 to TRBJ1-2; unclear D gene. CDR1 is SEHNR and CDR2 is FQNEAQ in the germline V gene (reference sequence). The CDR3 length is 14 residues. Trimming stripped 5 bases from V and 3 bases from J, with 13 bases between. DNA of the CDR3: TGTGCCAGCAGCCGGGGAGAACAGTACTATGGCTACACCTTC. Its translation is CASSRGEQYYGYTF. Filled out from reference TRBV7-9 and TRBJ1-2, the complete variable domain reads DTGVSQNPRHKITKRGQNVTFRCDPISEHNRLYWYRQTLGQGPEFLTYFQNEAQLEKSRLLSDRFSAERPKGSFSTLEIQRTEQGDSAMYLCASSRGEQYYGYTFGSGTRLTVV.

V is TRBV2 and J is TRBJ1-6, with no clear D. Per germline, CDR1 SNHLY and CDR2 FYNNEI. Deletions cut 4 bases from V and 11 bases from J, with 3 bases between. This CDR3 region has 10 residues. The DNA for the CDR3 is TGTGCCAGCAGTGGTCCACCCCTCCACTTT. Protein product: CASSGPPLHF.

This clonotype was detected many times. J is TRBJ1-4 and V is TRBV7-8; a weak D match, TRBD1 (6 bases). CDR3 length: 16 amino acids. V lost 5 bases, J lost 5 bases, and 18 bases lay in between. Germline loops: CDR1 SGHVS, CDR2 FQNEAQ. Written as DNA, the CDR3 is TGTGCCAGCAGCGACCTCGGGACAAAACAAAATGAAAAACTGTTTTTT. Translated, it gives CASSDLGTKQNEKLFF.

This clonotype was picked up a small number of times. CDR3 bases: TGTGCCAGTAGTATAGGGTCCTCGGGACAGGGGCCAGGCGTGACCCAGTACTTC. It specifies CASSIGSSGQGPGVTQYF. This chain uses TRBV19 with TRBJ2-5; TRBD1 aligns across 10 bases. CDR3 length: 18 residues. J lost 7 bases, V lost 1 base, and 15 bases had no gene match. CDR1 is LNHDA, CDR2 SQIVND, per germline (reference sequence).

The sample holds a few counts of this clonotype. The gene calls are TRBV7-2 and TRBJ2-7; D is uncertain. Looked up from germline, CDR1 is SGHTA and CDR2 is FQGNSA. The CDR3 sequence is 13 residues long. V was trimmed by 1 base and J by 2 bases, leaving 6 bases between them. The CDR3 bases are TGTGCCAGCAGCTTAGAGGTTCCCTACGAGCAGTACTTC. Protein sequence: CASSLEVPYEQYF.